This T cell receptor beta chain was identified during a study of T cell responses to AZD1222 COVID-19 vaccine. Repertoires were generated with immunoSEQ multiplex PCR, while TCRdb's copy carries only in-frame clones and drops some. The sample records around 130,000 clones, roughly 86% being singletons. The CDR3 spans 16 residues. CDR1 ENHRY and CDR2 SYGVKD come from the germline V gene. V was clipped by 6 bases and J by 9 bases, with 21 bases between them. In regard to this clone: Antigen unknown.

Findings of the study overall: Repertoires in all cases were sampled only once the peak T cell response had passed.

The V and J genes are TRBV10-3 and TRBJ1-6, with D perhaps TRBD1 (5 bases). Sequencing was performed on peripheral blood, taken on day 0 of AZD1222 vaccination. The clonotype comes from an adult in good health. The CDR3 here is CAISRVGPKGGSPLHF. DNA for the CDR3: TGTGCCATCAGCCGGGTGGGACCGAAGGGAGGTTCACCCCTCCACTTT.